This TCR beta chain was sequenced in a study of PD-1 and CTLA-4 blockade in melanoma (dated by TCRdb to the early 2020s). Context from the whole study: The study compared how PD-1 blockade and CTLA-4 blockade affected the melanoma-reactive CD8 T cell response in patients with melanoma.

V drops 1 base and J drops 6 bases, leaving 9 bases in between. CDR1 and CDR2, looked up from the germline V gene (reference sequence), are LGHDT and YNNKEL. The CDR3 runs 13 residues from the cysteine to the phenylalanine. Only CDR3 DNA remains: 39 bases, in frame from the first base. Concerning this clone: Its antigen is still unknown. No much larger clone is present one base from it, and per-base qualities are unavailable.

Library method: the immunoSEQ multiplex PCR assay. In TCRdb, the immuneACCESS table is reduced to in-frame sequences with V and J assigned. These tables do not hold every clone; where another copy was compared, an unresolved V gene accounts for under half, and the others remain unexplained. The sample table contains over 15,000 clones; only one count was recorded for approximately 70% of them. Of the sample, 14% falls within the top ten clones. The receptor comes from a human donor with melanoma. The sequences come from CD8+ T cells from peripheral blood, collected from a patient given anti-PD-1 treatment. The chain is made from TRBV3-1 (or the pseudogene TRBV3-2) and TRBJ1-1, with the D gene call left open. The nucleotide sequence is TGTGCCAGCAGCCAAGCGGTTGTCGCTGAAGCTTTCTTT. It translates as CASSQAVVAEAFF.